This TCR beta chain was documented in a study of T cells in Graves' hyperthyroidism and ophthalmopathy. Amplification targeted TCR beta CDR3 regions from RNA transcripts. HTBI primers drove first-round RT-PCR of the TCR CDR3. TCRdb processed the multiplex PCR reads anew with MiXCR; each CDR3 protein has one entry. The data hold nearly 600,000 distinct CDR3 sequences, with 11% to 15% observed a single time. The CDR3 covers 14 residues. The ends lost 7 bases at V and 8 bases at J; junction bases unmatched: 11. Germline values: CDR1 MDHEN, CDR2 SYDVKM. The V and J genes are TRBV28 and TRBJ2-1, with 7 nucleotides matching TRBD2. Sample: blood. The sequence derives from a woman aged 25 to 39 with Graves' hyperthyroidism that later progressed to Graves' ophthalmopathy. CDR3 amino acids: CASIGSGLEHEQFF. In nucleotides, the CDR3 is TGTGCCAGCATCGGCTCCGGACTAGAGCATGAGCAGTTCTTC.